What follows describes a single TCR beta chain. This CDR3 contains 13 residues. The V gene lost 2 bases and the J gene lost 2 bases, with 6 bases spanning the gap. Germline CDR1 is MNHNS and CDR2 is SASEGT. This sample stems from a study of T cell responses to AZD1222 COVID-19 vaccine. The repertoire was sequenced with immunoSEQ multiplex PCR; TCRdb's copy has only in-frame clones and lacks some. The sample lists 150,000 or so clones; around 90% were seen once. This sequence originates from an adult in good health. The genes are TRBV6-1 and TRBJ1-1; D gene uncertain. The starting material was peripheral blood, obtained on day 0 of AZD1222 vaccination. The CDR3 region has the DNA TGTGCCAGCAGTGAACGACCCAACACTGAAGCTTTCTTT. Translating gives CASSERPNTEAFF.